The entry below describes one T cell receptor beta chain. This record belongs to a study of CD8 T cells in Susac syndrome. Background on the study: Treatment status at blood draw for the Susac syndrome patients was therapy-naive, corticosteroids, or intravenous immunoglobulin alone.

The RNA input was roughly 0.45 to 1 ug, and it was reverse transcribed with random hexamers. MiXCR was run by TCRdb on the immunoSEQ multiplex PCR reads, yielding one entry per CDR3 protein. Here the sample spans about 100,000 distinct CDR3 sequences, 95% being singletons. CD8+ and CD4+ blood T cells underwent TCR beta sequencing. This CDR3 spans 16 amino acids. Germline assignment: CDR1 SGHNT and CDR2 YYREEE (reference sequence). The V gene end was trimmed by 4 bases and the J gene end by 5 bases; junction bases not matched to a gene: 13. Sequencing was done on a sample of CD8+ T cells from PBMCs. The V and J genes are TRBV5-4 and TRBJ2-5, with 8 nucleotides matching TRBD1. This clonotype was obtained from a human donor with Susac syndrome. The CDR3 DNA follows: TGTGCCAGCAGCCCTGATGTGACAGGGGTAGGGGAGACCCAGTACTTC. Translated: CASSPDVTGVGETQYF.